The 14 T cell receptor beta chains below were found in one sample sequenced in a study of blood T cell repertoires in COVID-19. Sequencing used immunoSEQ multiplex PCR; TCRdb keeps in-frame clones, though not all of them. The repertoire holds around 130,000 clones, with less than 90% as singletons. The sequencing input was PBMCs or T cells enriched from blood (not recorded which). The source of these receptors is a man aged 25-40 years who had recovered from COVID-19.

This clone was counted a single time. The J gene is TRBJ1-2, the V gene TRBV19; weak D call: TRBD1 (5 bases). The V end lost 4 bases, the J end lost 3 bases, and 15 bases lay between the germline ends. The CDR3 spans 15 residues. From germline, CDR1 is LNHDA and CDR2 SQIVND (reference sequence). The DNA for the CDR3 is TGTGCCAGTAGTAAGCCAGGGTTATATGACTATGGCTACACCTTC. The encoded protein is CASSKPGLYDYGYTF.

CDR3: CASSQPGQGHYGYTF. In DNA form, the CDR3 reads TGTGCCAGCAGCCAACCGGGACAGGGTCACTATGGCTACACCTTC. The chain employs TRBV3-1 (or the pseudogene TRBV3-2) and TRBJ1-2, with TRBD1 identical over 9 bases. Trimming cost V 2 bases and J 3 bases; bases outside gene matches: 4. The CDR3 loop spans 15 amino acids. From germline, CDR1 is LGHDT and CDR2 YNNKEL (reference sequence).

The rearrangement uses TRBV5-5 and TRBJ1-2; 9 bases align to TRBD1. CDR3 size: 15 residues. Losses at the gene ends were 4 bases for V and 2 bases for J; bases not matched to a gene: 6. Per germline, CDR1 SGHKS and CDR2 YYEKEE (reference sequence). CDR3 amino acids: CASSPRDRDNYGYTF. The CDR3, as DNA: TGTGCCAGCAGCCCCCGGGACAGGGACAACTATGGCTACACCTTC. Together with reference TRBV5-5 and TRBJ1-2, the CDR3 gives the full variable domain: DAGVTQSPTHLIKTRGQQVTLRCSPISGHKSVSWYQQVLGQGPQFIFQYYEKEERGRGNFPDRFSARQFPNYSSELNVNALLLGDSALYLCASSPRDRDNYGYTFGSGTRLTVV.

J is TRBJ1-6 and V is TRBV12-3 or TRBV12-4, with no clear D. The CDR3 totals 13 residues. The V and J ends lost 6 bases and 5 bases respectively, with 8 bases between them. CDR3 in amino acids: CASSELDNSPLHF. In nucleotides, the CDR3 is TGTGCCAGCAGCGAATTAGATAATTCACCCCTCCACTTT.

The rearrangement links TRBV7-9 to TRBJ1-2, with D uncertain. The germline V gene has CDR1 SEHNR and CDR2 FQNEAQ (reference sequence). The CDR3 is 18 amino acids. Trimming removed 0 bases at V and 0 bases at J, with 17 bases between. DNA of the CDR3: TGTGCCAGCAGCTTAGCTCAAAGGACTACGCTCCCTAACTATGGCTACACCTTC. This sequence encodes CASSLAQRTTLPNYGYTF.

The chain recombines TRBV7-9 with TRBJ2-2; tentatively, D is TRBD1 (5 bases). The germline V and J ends were trimmed by 8 bases and 1 base, with 20 bases remaining between them. Germline-derived CDR1 and CDR2 are SEHNR and FQNEAQ (reference sequence). The CDR3 contains 17 residues. The CDR3 DNA sequence: TGTGCCAGCGCAGTGGGTAGGCAGGGATGGAACACCGGGGAGCTGTTTTTT. It yields the protein CASAVGRQGWNTGELFF.

The rearrangement joins TRBV5-8 to TRBJ2-7; D is uncertain. Trimming took off 2 bases at V and 5 bases at J, with 17 bases between the two ends. The CDR3 extends over 15 amino acids. The germline V gene has CDR1 SGHTS and CDR2 YDEGEE. Here the CDR3 reads CASSLGSVQRNEQYV. CDR3 nucleotides: TGTGCCAGCAGCTTAGGAAGCGTCCAGAGGAACGAGCAGTACGTC.

The chain has TRBV27 and TRBJ1-2; no reliable D call. CDR3 length: 16 residues. Germline V gene sequence: CDR1 MNHEY, CDR2 SMNVEV (reference sequence). Trimming removed 0 bases at V and 0 bases at J, with 11 bases between. CDR3 DNA: TGTGCCAGCAGTTTATCGAGGGATGATCCTAACTATGGCTACACCTTC. Its translation: CASSLSRDDPNYGYTF.

The chain recombines TRBV6-4 with TRBJ2-1; 8 bases fit TRBD2. The CDR3 length is 14 residues. V dropped 2 bases and J dropped 6; count of bases not matched to a gene: 3. The germline V gene has CDR1 MRHNA and CDR2 SNTAGT. CDR3 sequence reads: CASSDGLAGNEQFF. CDR3 bases: TGTGCCAGCAGTGACGGCCTAGCGGGCAATGAGCAGTTCTTC.

V gene TRBV14 combines with J gene TRBJ2-1; TRBD1 agrees at 7 bases. The CDR3 is 15 amino acids. The germline V gene has CDR1 SGHDN and CDR2 FVKESK. V lost 5 bases, J lost 5 bases, and 9 bases stayed unmatched. The CDR3 sequence: CASSDRQGVHNEQFF. CDR3 nucleotides: TGTGCCAGCAGCGATAGACAGGGAGTGCACAATGAGCAGTTCTTC.

A single count supports this clone. The chain links TRBV7-9 to TRBJ1-2; 10 positions agree with TRBD1. Trimming cost V 1 base and J 6 bases; bases outside gene matches: 5. The CDR3 consists of 15 residues. CDR1 and CDR2 from the germline V gene are SEHNR and FQNEAQ (reference sequence). The CDR3 DNA sequence: TGTGCCAGCAGCTTAGTGGACAGGGGGTTGAATGGCTACACCTTC. As protein: CASSLVDRGLNGYTF. The whole variable domain, filled in from reference TRBV7-9 and TRBJ1-2, reads DTGVSQNPRHKITKRGQNVTFRCDPISEHNRLYWYRQTLGQGPEFLTYFQNEAQLEKSRLLSDRFSAERPKGSFSTLEIQRTEQGDSAMYLCASSLVDRGLNGYTFGSGTRLTVV.

The J gene is TRBJ1-4, the V gene TRBV19, with 8 bases matching TRBD1. Trimming took 3 bases from V and 6 from J; bases not matched to a gene: 3. Per the germline V gene, CDR1 is LNHDA and CDR2 is SQIVND (reference sequence). This CDR3 contains 14 residues. The CDR3 DNA reads TGTGCCAGTAGTATGTCAGGGGGCTATGAAAAACTGTTTTTT. Translated, it gives CASSMSGGYEKLFF.

The gene calls are TRBV6-2 or TRBV6-3 and TRBJ2-1; D is perhaps TRBD2 (6 bases). The V gene's germline CDR1 is MNHEY and CDR2 SVGEGT. The CDR3 covers 14 residues. Deletions cut 6 bases from V and 6 bases from J, with 15 bases between. CDR3 sequence reads: CASSPMGGVNEQFF. Here the CDR3 DNA reads TGTGCCAGCAGCCCCATGGGCGGGGTCAATGAGCAGTTCTTC.

The chain uses TRBV30 and TRBJ2-1; tentatively, D is TRBD2 (6 bases). V was trimmed by 2 bases and J by 3 bases, leaving 11 bases between them. Looked up from germline, CDR1 is GTSNPN and CDR2 is SVGIG (reference sequence). The CDR3 totals 14 residues. CDR3 residues: CAWSWASDYNEQFF. The CDR3, as DNA: TGTGCCTGGAGTTGGGCTAGCGACTACAATGAGCAGTTCTTC.